Below, 9 T cell receptor beta chains from the same sample are listed, as sequenced in a study of shared clonotypes between healthy human individuals. Sequenced by immunoSEQ multiplex PCR; TCRdb stores in-frame clones only, minus some. The sample carries around 2.3 million clones, nearly 97% recorded once. Sequenced: naive CD4+ T cells sorted from blood. The subset: CD45RA+ positively selected. All receptors come from a young man in good health.

This chain uses TRBV5-1 with TRBJ1-1; D gene unclear. Trimming shortened V by 5 bases and J by 3 bases, and 8 bases separated the two germline ends. The germline CDR1 and CDR2 sequences are SGHRS and YFSETQ. The CDR3 contains 12 residues. The CDR3 nucleotides read TGCGCCAGCAGGTCAGGTCACACTGAAGCTTTCTTT. It is translated as CASRSGHTEAFF.

This clone was picked up one time. The CDR3: CASSSDRGVGETQYF. The CDR3 DNA reads as TGTGCCAGCAGTTCGGACAGGGGAGTTGGTGAGACCCAGTACTTC. V is TRBV6-5 and J is TRBJ2-5, with 9 positions matching TRBD1. CDR1 and CDR2 (germline): MNHEY, SVGAGI. This CDR3 is 15 amino acids long. Germline trimming cut 4 bases from V and 5 bases from J; bases unmatched to any gene: 8.

The chain links TRBV18 to TRBJ2-7; D not certain. The CDR3 runs 13 residues. The V gene's germline CDR1 is KGHSH and CDR2 LQKENI. The V gene lost 3 bases and the J gene lost 0 bases, with 6 bases spanning the gap. CDR3 sequence: CASSPESSYEQYF. CDR3 in DNA: TGTGCCAGCTCACCTGAAAGCTCCTACGAGCAGTACTTC.

In the case of this clone: The sample contains more than one DNA sequence encoding this CDR3. V usage is TRBV5-1 and J usage is TRBJ2-7; D possibly uses TRBD1 or TRBD2 (5 bases each). Germline CDR1 and CDR2: SGHRS and YFSETQ. V shed 4 bases and J shed 4 bases, with 9 bases lying between them. This CDR3 is 12 amino acids long. The CDR3 protein is CASSRDGYEQYF. CDR3 sequence (DNA): TGCGCCAGCAGCCGGGACGGGTACGAGCAGTACTTC.

The chain carries TRBV7-9 and TRBJ1-4; D gene ambiguous. Germline V gene data show CDR1 as SEHNR and CDR2 as FQNEAQ (reference sequence). The CDR3 runs 13 residues. Trimming left V 0 bases short and J 11 bases short, with 10 bases between. The CDR3 bases are TGTGCCAGCAGCTTAGCAGAGGCACCCAAACTGTTTTTT. The encoded protein is CASSLAEAPKLFF.

The V and J genes are TRBV7-2 and TRBJ1-1; 7 bases match TRBD1. The CDR3 runs to 15 residues. V was clipped by 7 bases and J by 4 bases; unmatched bases: 12. Germline-derived CDR1 and CDR2 are SGHTA and FQGNSA. The CDR3: CASNQGGTIGTEAFF. The CDR3, as DNA: TGTGCCAGCAACCAGGGGGGTACGATTGGCACTGAAGCTTTCTTT.

The V gene is TRBV2, the J gene TRBJ2-7; D tentatively fits TRBD1 or TRBD2 (5 bases each). The V gene's germline CDR1 is SNHLY and CDR2 FYNNEI. This CDR3 contains 15 residues. The V and J ends lost 8 bases and 3 bases respectively, with 20 bases between them. CDR3 protein: CASFSLSGTRYEQYF. CDR3 coding DNA: TGTGCCAGCTTCTCCTTGTCGGGGACCCGCTACGAGCAGTACTTC.

The chain has TRBV25-1 and TRBJ1-4, with 9 bases aligning to TRBD1. Germline trimming cut 3 bases from V and 5 bases from J; bases unmatched to any gene: 7. Germline V gene data show CDR1 as MGHDK and CDR2 as SYGVNS. The CDR3 spans 16 residues. The CDR3 sequence: CASSELGTGQNEKLFF. In nucleotides, the CDR3 is TGTGCCAGCAGTGAGCTTGGGACAGGGCAAAATGAAAAACTGTTTTTT.

This clone was seen only a few times. The chain employs TRBV10-3 and TRBJ1-6; possible D gene TRBD1, 6 bases. The V end was cut by 3 bases, the J end by 9 bases, with 18 bases between. Germline values: CDR1 ENHRY, CDR2 SYGVKD. The CDR3 is made up of 16 amino acids. This chain's CDR3 is CAISESGGSYGSPLHF. In DNA, the CDR3 is TGTGCCATCAGTGAATCTGGGGGCTCCTATGGTTCACCCCTCCACTTT.